Following are 28 T cell receptor beta chains from one sample sequenced in a study of blood T cell repertoires in COVID-19. Generated by immunoSEQ multiplex PCR, the TCRdb table keeps only in-frame clones and is missing some. In the table there are roughly 360,000 clones, more than 75% of which are singletons. Sequenced input: PBMCs or T cells enriched from blood (not recorded which). Receptor source: a man aged 25 to 45 who had recovered from COVID-19.

The V call is TRBV4-1, the J call TRBJ2-3; TRBD2 matches 8 bases. With V trimmed by 1 base and J by 2 bases, 8 bases remained unmatched. The CDR3 extends over 17 amino acids. Germline values: CDR1 MGHRA, CDR2 YSYEKL. The CDR3 DNA is TGCGCCAGCAGCCAAGGATTTGCAGCGGGGGACACAGATACGCAGTATTTT. Its protein product is CASSQGFAAGDTDTQYF.

This sequence joins TRBV5-6 and TRBJ2-6; 7 bases agree with TRBD1. There are 16 residues in the CDR3. The J segment lost 1 base and the V segment lost 4 bases, leaving 5 bases of the junction unmatched. CDR1 is SGHDT and CDR2 is YYEEEE in the germline V gene. DNA for the CDR3: TGTGCCAGCAGCCTTACAGGGGTTTCTGGGGCCAACGTCCTGACTTTC. Encoded protein: CASSLTGVSGANVLTF.

This sequence joins TRBV27 and TRBJ1-6, with 9 bases matching TRBD1. Germline V CDR1 and CDR2: MNHEY, SMNVEV (reference sequence). J was trimmed by 0 bases and V by 4 bases; bases with no gene match: 13. The CDR3 covers 20 residues. The chain's CDR3 is CASSYLRDRAKSSYNSPLHF. In DNA form, the CDR3 reads TGTGCCAGCAGTTATCTCCGGGACAGGGCAAAAAGCTCCTATAATTCACCCCTCCACTTT.

This chain joins TRBV18 and TRBJ1-2, with 10 bases lining up with TRBD1. This CDR3 is 13 amino acids long. Germline CDR1 KGHSH, CDR2 LQKENI. The V segment lost 3 bases and the J segment 12 bases; nucleotides outside the gene matches: 7. The CDR3 sequence: CASSPGQGHLDTF. In DNA, the CDR3 is TGTGCCAGCTCACCGGGACAGGGGCATCTCGACACCTTC.

This chain uses TRBV5-6 with TRBJ1-6, with 8 bases identical to TRBD1. Germline V CDR1 and CDR2: SGHDT, YYEEEE. V was pared by 0 bases and J by 6 bases, with 5 bases of the junction left unmatched. The CDR3 runs 16 residues. The CDR3 sequence: CASSLGSGGGNSPLHF. CDR3 nucleotide sequence: TGTGCCAGCAGCTTGGGGTCAGGGGGCGGTAATTCACCCCTCCACTTT.

This chain's CDR3 is CASSQGQGVSNQPQHF. CDR3 DNA sequence: TGTGCCAGCAGCCAGGGACAGGGGGTTAGCAATCAGCCCCAGCATTTT. This chain joins TRBV3-1 (or the pseudogene TRBV3-2) and TRBJ1-5; TRBD1 aligns across 11 bases. Germline V gene sequence: CDR1 LGHDT, CDR2 YNNKEL (reference sequence). The CDR3 is 16 amino acids. V lost 3 bases to trimming and J lost 0 bases; unmatched junction nucleotides: 1.

The rearrangement uses TRBV12-3 or TRBV12-4 and TRBJ1-5; maybe TRBD1 (5 bases). Trimming shortened V by 6 bases and J by 3 bases, and 9 bases separated the two germline ends. This CDR3 has 13 amino acids. The CDR3 DNA is TGTGCCAGCAGCAAGACAGTCAATCAGCCCCAGCATTTT. It yields the protein CASSKTVNQPQHF.

J is TRBJ1-1 and V is TRBV6-5; D gene ambiguous. The CDR3 extends over 11 amino acids. Trimming stripped 11 bases from V and 6 bases from J, with 13 bases between. The germline CDR1 and CDR2 sequences are MNHEY and SVGAGI. CDR3: CACRSLSEAFF. As DNA, the CDR3 is TGTGCCTGCCGGAGTCTCTCTGAAGCTTTCTTT.

The V and J genes are TRBV11-2 and TRBJ2-7; TRBD2 aligns across 9 bases. Germline V gene lookup returns CDR1 SGHAT and CDR2 FQNNGV. The CDR3 is made up of 17 amino acids. V was clipped by 3 bases and J by 3 bases; unmatched bases: 12. This CDR3 is CASSFPGRASGDYEQYF. The CDR3 DNA reads as TGTGCCAGCAGCTTTCCGGGCCGGGCTAGCGGGGACTACGAGCAGTACTTC. The entire variable domain, with the rest obtained from reference TRBV11-2 and TRBJ2-7, is as follows: EAGVAQSPRYKIIEKRQSVAFWCNPISGHATLYWYQQILGQGPKLLIQFQNNGVVDDSQLPKDRFSAERLKGVDSTLKIQPAKLEDSAVYLCASSFPGRASGDYEQYFGPGTRLTVT.

V and J are TRBV30 and TRBJ2-1, with 16 nucleotides matching TRBD2. The CDR3 totals 16 residues. Unmatched junction bases numbered 6, after V lost 3 bases and J lost 7 bases. Germline lookup yields CDR1 GTSNPN and CDR2 SVGIG (reference sequence). In DNA, the CDR3 is TGTGCCTGGAGCCCGGGACTAGCGGGGGGGCTTAATGAGCAGTTCTTC. As protein: CAWSPGLAGGLNEQFF.

This clone turned up a few times. This sequence joins TRBV7-2 and TRBJ2-5; maybe TRBD1 (6 bases). Trimming left V 1 base short and J 14 bases short, with 14 bases between. Germline V gene sequence: CDR1 SGHTA, CDR2 FQGNSA. This CDR3 has 12 amino acids. The CDR3 nucleotides are TGTGCCAGCAGCTTAGATCAGGGGATTCCTTACTTC. This sequence encodes CASSLDQGIPYF.

V gene TRBV11-2 combines with J gene TRBJ1-1; D is uncertain. This CDR3 has 15 residues. In germline, CDR1 is SGHAT, CDR2 FQNNGV. V gave up 0 bases and J gave up 0 bases, with 8 bases separating them. The CDR3 DNA reads as TGTGCCAGCAGCTTAGATCCCAGTATGAACACTGAAGCTTTCTTT. It codes for CASSLDPSMNTEAFF.

The chain links TRBV10-1 to TRBJ2-2; D not certain. The CDR3 is 14 amino acids. The ends were cut back, 2 bases at V and 2 bases at J, with 6 bases in the middle. Germline V gene lookup returns CDR1 WNHNN and CDR2 SYGVQD (reference sequence). CDR3 DNA sequence: TGCGCCAGCAGTGAGACTGTTAACACCGGGGAGCTGTTTTTT. Its protein is CASSETVNTGELFF.

This clone was seen a single time. The gene calls are TRBV5-1 and TRBJ2-6, with TRBD2 identical over 7 bases. The CDR3 totals 17 residues. V shed 0 bases and J 3 bases; nucleotides not matched to a gene: 6. Germline lookup yields CDR1 SGHRS and CDR2 YFSETQ. The DNA for the CDR3 is TGCGCCAGCAGCTTGGGGACGGGGGGTAGTGGGGCCAACGTCCTGACTTTC. Its translation: CASSLGTGGSGANVLTF. The whole variable domain, remainder taken from reference TRBV5-1 and TRBJ2-6, is KAGVTQTPRYLIKTRGQQVTLSCSPISGHRSVSWYQQTPGQGLQFLFEYFSETQRNKGNFPGRFSGRQFSNSRSEMNVSTLELGDSALYLCASSLGTGGSGANVLTFGAGSRLTVL.

The chain links TRBV5-1 to TRBJ1-5; 8 nucleotides match TRBD1. In germline, CDR1 is SGHRS, CDR2 YFSETQ. The CDR3 sequence is 15 residues long. Losses at the gene ends were 4 bases for V and 0 bases for J; bases not matched to a gene: 3. In DNA form, the CDR3 reads TGCGCCAGCAGCACCGGGACAGGTAGCAATCAGCCCCAGCATTTT. Protein: CASSTGTGSNQPQHF. The entire variable domain, with the rest obtained from reference TRBV5-1 and TRBJ1-5, is as follows: KAGVTQTPRYLIKTRGQQVTLSCSPISGHRSVSWYQQTPGQGLQFLFEYFSETQRNKGNFPGRFSGRQFSNSRSEMNVSTLELGDSALYLCASSTGTGSNQPQHFGDGTRLSIL.

The CDR3 is CASSQDSGYEQYF. The CDR3 coding sequence is TGCGCCAGCAGCCAAGATTCGGGGTACGAGCAGTACTTC. The chain couples TRBV4-1 to TRBJ2-7; D is possibly TRBD2 (5 bases). CDR1 and CDR2 from the germline V gene are MGHRA and YSYEKL. The CDR3 sequence is 13 residues long. The V end was cut by 0 bases, the J end by 4 bases, with 7 bases between.

V and J are TRBV19 and TRBJ2-1; 8 positions match TRBD2. This CDR3 has 11 amino acids. The ends lost 5 bases at V and 9 bases at J; junction bases unmatched: 0. The germline gives CDR1 LNHDA, CDR2 SQIVND (reference sequence). The CDR3: CASSAGGEQFF. CDR3 nucleotides: TGTGCCAGTAGTGCGGGAGGTGAGCAGTTCTTC. The full variable domain, completed using reference TRBV19 and TRBJ2-1, is DGGITQSPKYLFRKEGQNVTLSCEQNLNHDAMYWYRQDPGQGLRLIYYSQIVNDFQKGDIAEGYSVSREKKESFPLTVTSAQKNPTAFYLCASSAGGEQFFGPGTRLTVL.

The CDR3, as DNA: TGTGCCAGCAGCCTGGCCCACGGGAACACTGAAGCTTTCTTT. Protein product: CASSLAHGNTEAFF. The gene calls are TRBV5-5 and TRBJ1-1; D uncertain. CDR1 and CDR2 from the germline V gene are SGHKS and YYEKEE (reference sequence). The CDR3 spans 14 residues. The V end was cut by 4 bases, the J end by 1 base, with 11 bases between.

The V call is TRBV7-6, the J call TRBJ2-7; 7 nucleotides align to TRBD1. V shed 6 bases and J 3 bases; nucleotides not matched to a gene: 8. Looked up from germline, CDR1 is SGHVS and CDR2 is FNYEAQ. This CDR3 region has 14 residues. The chain's CDR3 is CASSTGTERYEQYF. The CDR3 DNA follows: TGTGCCAGCAGTACCGGGACAGAACGCTACGAGCAGTACTTC.

V usage is TRBV6-1 and J usage is TRBJ1-3, with a possible D match to TRBD1 (6 bases). The germline V and J ends were trimmed by 1 base and 0 bases, with 10 bases remaining between them. The germline gives CDR1 MNHNS, CDR2 SASEGT. The CDR3 extends over 16 amino acids. CDR3 sequence: CASSEVGQISGNTIYF. The CDR3 region has the DNA TGTGCCAGCAGTGAAGTCGGACAGATCTCTGGAAACACCATATATTTT.

This chain joins TRBV11-2 and TRBJ2-3, with TRBD2 matching 13 bases. V gave up 4 bases and J gave up 5 bases; unmatched junction bases: 9. The CDR3 is made up of 17 amino acids. Germline-derived CDR1 and CDR2 are SGHAT and FQNNGV. CDR3 protein: CASSSRLAGGLGDTQYF. DNA for the CDR3: TGTGCCAGCAGCTCCCGACTAGCGGGGGGCCTAGGAGATACGCAGTATTTT.

This clone appeared a single time. The CDR3 nucleotides are TGTGCTAGTGGTCCCCGGGGGACTCAACAAGAGACCCAGTACTTC. This translates into CASGPRGTQQETQYF. V usage is TRBV12-5 and J usage is TRBJ2-5; weak D call: TRBD2 (6 bases). The V end was cut by 5 bases, the J end by 2 bases, with 15 bases between. This CDR3 comprises 15 residues. Germline lookup yields CDR1 LGHNT and CDR2 FRNRAP.

V usage is TRBV2 and J usage is TRBJ2-3, with 10 bases aligning to TRBD2. The CDR3 is 15 amino acids. V gave up 3 bases and J gave up 1 base; unmatched junction bases: 1. Germline CDR1 SNHLY, CDR2 FYNNEI. The CDR3 is CASSDTSGGTDTQYF. The CDR3 DNA follows: TGTGCCAGCAGTGATACTAGCGGGGGCACAGATACGCAGTATTTT. Variable domain in full (rest from reference TRBV2 and TRBJ2-3): EPEVTQTPSHQVTQMGQEVILRCVPISNHLYFYWYRQILGQKVEFLVSFYNNEISEKSEIFDDQFSVERPDGSNFTLKIRSTKLEDSAMYFCASSDTSGGTDTQYFGPGTRLTVL.

J is TRBJ1-5 and V is TRBV7-8, with 10 bases identical to TRBD1. Trimming at V came to 5 bases and at J to 7 bases, leaving 5 bases not matched to a gene. In germline, CDR1 is SGHVS, CDR2 FQNEAQ. The CDR3 length is 14 residues. In nucleotides, the CDR3 is TGTGCCAGCAGCCAGGGACAGGGGACCCAGCCCCAGCATTTT. This codes for CASSQGQGTQPQHF. Combining the CDR3 with reference TRBV7-8 and TRBJ1-5 gives the whole variable domain GAGVSQSPRYKVAKRGQDVALRCDPISGHVSLFWYQQALGQGPEFLTYFQNEAQLDKSGLPSDRFFAERPEGSVSTLKIQRTQQEDSAVYLCASSQGQGTQPQHFGDGTRLSIL.

This clone was counted a single time. The chain combines TRBV3-1 (or the pseudogene TRBV3-2) with TRBJ1-1; D gene ambiguous. Trimming stripped 6 bases from V and 1 base from J, with 9 bases between. The CDR3 runs to 13 residues. From germline, CDR1 is LGHDT and CDR2 YNNKEL (reference sequence). This CDR3 reads CASSDPGNTEAFF. In nucleotides, the CDR3 is TGTGCCAGCAGTGATCCCGGGAACACTGAAGCTTTCTTT.

This clone was detected only once. V usage is TRBV5-6 and J usage is TRBJ2-5; 8 positions match TRBD2. The germline V gene has CDR1 SGHDT and CDR2 YYEEEE. The CDR3 is made up of 16 amino acids. Unmatched junction bases numbered 9, after V lost 0 bases and J lost 5 bases. The CDR3 sequence is CASSLVERGRRETQYF. The CDR3, as DNA: TGTGCCAGCAGCTTGGTCGAGCGGGGGCGCAGGGAGACCCAGTACTTC.

This clone came up a few times. The rearrangement links TRBV7-2 to TRBJ2-7; TRBD1 matches 7 bases. The CDR3 extends over 14 amino acids. V dropped 3 bases and J dropped 2; count of bases not matched to a gene: 4. In germline, CDR1 is SGHTA, CDR2 FQGNSA. The CDR3 reads CASSFGQATYEQYF. In DNA, the CDR3 is TGTGCCAGCAGCTTTGGACAGGCCACCTACGAGCAGTACTTC.

V gene TRBV2 combines with J gene TRBJ1-2, with D perhaps TRBD1 (5 bases). Germline V CDR1 and CDR2: SNHLY, FYNNEI. The ends were cut back, 10 bases at V and 2 bases at J, with 17 bases in the middle. The CDR3 covers 14 residues. The CDR3 DNA is TGTGCCACCCTCGAACAAGGGGTAAACTATGGCTACACCTTC. Translated: CATLEQGVNYGYTF.